This T cell receptor beta chain was found in a study of blood T cell repertoires in COVID-19. The wider study: Italy, Spain and the United States were the sources of the convalescent and acute COVID-19 samples.

V shed 3 bases, J shed 1 base, and the junction held 7 bases outside the gene matches. Germline V gene sequence: CDR1 SGHDT, CDR2 YYEEEE. This CDR3 is 16 amino acids long. Sequenced by immunoSEQ multiplex PCR; TCRdb stores in-frame clones only, minus some. The top ten hold approximately 8% of the sample, which has a few hundred thousand clones, 70% to 90% seen once. Recovery meant two consecutive negative NP/OP PCR tests, professional clearance, or resolved symptoms. The J gene is TRBJ2-3, the V gene TRBV5-6; TRBD2 matches at 8 bases. Sequencing was done on a sample of PBMCs or T cells enriched from blood (not recorded which). This TCR came from a woman between 55 and 75 years old who had recovered from COVID-19. The CDR3 DNA reads as TGTGCCAGCAGCTCCCTTCGTAGCGGGGGCACAGATACGCAGTATTTT. Translated, it gives CASSSLRSGGTDTQYF.